This TCR beta chain was captured by sequencing in a study of cytomegalovirus exposure and HLA in healthy donors. Germline CDR1 WNHNN, CDR2 SYGVQD (reference sequence). With V trimmed by 5 bases and J by 5 bases, 4 bases remained unmatched. The CDR3 has 14 amino acids. PCR primers comprised 60 Vbeta and 13 Jbeta primers. Measured with immunoSEQ multiplex PCR; TCRdb has only the in-frame clones, and not every one. The sample comprises tens of thousands of clones, 65% to 90% of which are singletons, and 3.4% rests with the top ten. The source of this sequence is a man aged 30 to 39 in good health and CMV-seropositive. Sequences were obtained from PBMCs. The V gene is TRBV10-1, the J gene TRBJ2-2, with 8 bases that match TRBD1. The CDR3 reads CASSRQGKTGELFF. The CDR3 DNA follows: TGCGCCAGCAGTAGACAGGGGAAGACCGGGGAGCTGTTTTTT.